One and the same sample provided the 21 T cell receptor beta chains below, sequenced in a study of blood T cell repertoires in COVID-19. The assay was immunoSEQ multiplex PCR, and TCRdb's table has in-frame clones only and misses some. The sample has more than 250,000 clones; roughly 85% are singletons. The sample was peripheral blood. All receptors come from a man aged 50 to 59 with active or convalescent COVID-19.

The table lists this clone with a count of one. This chain links TRBV6-5 with TRBJ2-7; TRBD1 matches at 9 bases. V was pared by 4 bases and J by 4 bases, with 8 bases of the junction left unmatched. In germline, CDR1 is MNHEY, CDR2 SVGAGI. The CDR3 runs 15 residues. The CDR3: CASSSPGTGMYEQYF. The CDR3, as DNA: TGTGCCAGCAGTTCCCCGGGGACAGGGATGTACGAGCAGTACTTC.

The chain uses TRBV12-5 and TRBJ2-1; the D gene is possibly TRBD2 (5 bases). Germline V gene data show CDR1 as LGHNT and CDR2 as FRNRAP. The V end was cut by 7 bases, the J end by 0 bases, with 16 bases between. CDR3 length: 16 amino acids. Written as DNA, the CDR3 is TGTGCTAGTGTTGACTACGGGGAGAGCTCCTACAATGAGCAGTTCTTC. This encodes CASVDYGESSYNEQFF. The full variable domain, in which reference TRBV12-5 and TRBJ2-1 provide the parts outside the CDR3, is DARVTQTPRHKVTEMGQEVTMRCQPILGHNTVFWYRQTMMQGLELLAYFRNRAPLDDSGMPKDRFSAEMPDATLATLKIQPSEPRDSAVYFCASVDYGESSYNEQFFGPGTRLTVL.

The chain employs TRBV7-2 and TRBJ1-5, with a possible D match to TRBD1 (5 bases). The V gene lost 5 bases and the J gene lost 6 bases, with 14 bases spanning the gap. The germline CDR1 and CDR2 sequences are SGHTA and FQGNSA. The CDR3 sequence is 14 residues long. The CDR3 sequence: CASSPPGYGQPQHF. The CDR3 coding sequence is TGTGCCAGCAGCCCCCCAGGGTATGGTCAGCCCCAGCATTTT.

CDR3 loop: CASSQGAVPGRRPKNIQYF. The CDR3 nucleotides read TGCGCCAGCAGCCAAGGTGCGGTTCCGGGGAGGAGGCCCAAAAACATTCAGTACTTC. The chain has TRBV4-1 and TRBJ2-4; a possible D gene is TRBD2 (6 bases). This CDR3 is 19 amino acids long. Germline CDR1 is MGHRA and CDR2 is YSYEKL. Trimming removed 1 base from V and 2 bases from J, with 21 bases in between.

Only one count was recorded for this clone. J is TRBJ2-1 and V is TRBV27, with TRBD2 matching over 7 bases. The CDR3 contains 16 residues. Germline V CDR1 and CDR2: MNHEY, SMNVEV (reference sequence). Trimming removed 3 bases from V and 9 bases from J; junction bases left unmatched: 14. The CDR3 sequence is CASSFNPGLKIGEQFF. The CDR3 DNA reads as TGTGCCAGCAGTTTTAACCCGGGACTAAAAATAGGTGAGCAGTTCTTC.

The chain uses TRBV9 and TRBJ2-7; TRBD2 matches at 11 bases. This CDR3 is 15 amino acids long. J gave up 4 bases and V 4 bases, and 7 bases lay outside the gene matches. CDR1 is SGDLS, CDR2 YYNGEE, per germline. CDR3 amino acids: CASSPTGTSGYEQYF. In DNA form, the CDR3 reads TGTGCCAGCAGCCCAACCGGGACTAGCGGTTACGAGCAGTACTTC.

V is TRBV5-6 and J is TRBJ2-1, with 9 bases lining up with TRBD2. The CDR3 is 16 amino acids. Unmatched junction bases numbered 14, after V lost 4 bases and J lost 9 bases. Germline CDR1 reads SGHDT; CDR2 reads YYEEEE. In DNA, the CDR3 is TGTGCCAGCAGCCCGGGATCTCGCGGGAGGGCCGGTGAGCAGTTCTTC. This encodes CASSPGSRGRAGEQFF. The entire variable domain, with the rest obtained from reference TRBV5-6 and TRBJ2-1, is as follows: DAGVTQSPTHLIKTRGQQVTLRCSPKSGHDTVSWYQQALGQGPQFIFQYYEEEERQRGNFPDRFSGHQFPNYSSELNVNALLLGDSALYLCASSPGSRGRAGEQFFGPGTRLTVL.

This rearrangement joins TRBV10-1 to TRBJ2-3; 11 bases fit TRBD1. Germline V gene sequence: CDR1 WNHNN, CDR2 SYGVQD (reference sequence). V gave up 4 bases and J gave up 4 bases; unmatched junction bases: 10. The CDR3 is 17 residues long. The CDR3 loop reads CASSAGTGGFLPDTQYF. DNA of the CDR3: TGCGCCAGCAGTGCCGGGACAGGGGGGTTTTTACCAGATACGCAGTATTTT.

The chain is built from TRBV7-2 and TRBJ2-1; D possibly corresponds to TRBD1 (5 bases). With 1 base removed from V and 6 bases from J, the gap between germline ends came to 16 bases. CDR3 length equals 16 residues. Germline CDR1 is SGHTA and CDR2 is FQGNSA. The CDR3 sequence is CASSLVGQGVANEQFF. The CDR3 DNA reads as TGTGCCAGCAGCTTAGTCGGCCAGGGTGTGGCCAATGAGCAGTTCTTC.

V and J are TRBV4-1 and TRBJ2-1; D perhaps matches TRBD2 (7 bases). This CDR3 has 17 residues. The V end was cut by 0 bases, the J end by 5 bases, with 17 bases between. The germline V gene has CDR1 MGHRA and CDR2 YSYEKL. The DNA for the CDR3 is TGCGCCAGCAGCCAAGATCGGGGGGCCGAATTTAACAATGAGCAGTTCTTC. It yields the protein CASSQDRGAEFNNEQFF.

The chain links TRBV7-9 to TRBJ2-7, with 7 bases aligning to TRBD2. V lost 5 bases, J lost 3 bases, and 7 bases stayed unmatched. Germline V gene sequence: CDR1 SEHNR, CDR2 FQNEAQ (reference sequence). CDR3 length equals 14 residues. The CDR3 is CASSPGGRDYEQYF. CDR3 sequence (DNA): TGTGCCAGCAGCCCGGGGGGTCGGGACTACGAGCAGTACTTC.

DNA of the CDR3: TGTGCCAGCAGTTATTCGGAGGGACAGGGTGTTGCCGGGGAGCTGTTTTTT. This sequence encodes CASSYSEGQGVAGELFF. The genes are TRBV6-2 or TRBV6-3 and TRBJ2-2; 9 nucleotides match TRBD1. The V gene's germline CDR1 is MNHEY and CDR2 SVGEGT. The CDR3 runs 17 residues. The V and J ends lost 3 bases and 6 bases, in that order; junction bases with no gene match: 11.

The chain uses TRBV5-6 and TRBJ2-3, with 11 bases identical to TRBD1. V shed 3 bases and J 2 bases; nucleotides not matched to a gene: 5. From germline, CDR1 is SGHDT and CDR2 YYEEEE. The CDR3 sequence is 16 residues long. The CDR3 DNA sequence: TGTGCCAGCAGCTCCCGGACAGGGGGCAACACAGATACGCAGTATTTT. Protein: CASSSRTGGNTDTQYF.

The rearrangement uses TRBV6-5 and TRBJ2-1, with TRBD2 as a possible D gene (5 bases). V lost 0 bases and J lost 7, with 7 bases in between. The CDR3 extends over 13 amino acids. Germline lookup yields CDR1 MNHEY and CDR2 SVGAGI. The CDR3 sequence is CASSYSRVNEQFF. The DNA for the CDR3 is TGTGCCAGCAGTTACTCGCGGGTAAATGAGCAGTTCTTC.

The chain joins TRBV19 to TRBJ1-2; 7 nucleotides align to TRBD1. In germline, CDR1 is LNHDA, CDR2 SQIVND (reference sequence). J was trimmed by 4 bases and V by 4 bases; bases with no gene match: 3. The CDR3 sequence is 13 residues long. In nucleotides, the CDR3 is TGTGCCAGTAGTAAGGCAGGGGGCTATGGCTACACCTTC. The encoded protein is CASSKAGGYGYTF.

This clone has a handful of counts. V is TRBV5-1 and J is TRBJ2-5; 11 positions match TRBD1. After removal of 4 bases from V and 5 bases from J, the junction contained 4 bases not matched to a gene. The CDR3 is 14 amino acids. Germline CDR1 is SGHRS and CDR2 is YFSETQ. The CDR3: CASSPGQGAETQYF. CDR3 bases: TGCGCCAGCAGCCCAGGACAGGGGGCCGAGACCCAGTACTTC.

V gene TRBV12-5 combines with J gene TRBJ2-5; 10 bases line up with TRBD1. Per germline, CDR1 LGHNT and CDR2 FRNRAP. With 4 bases clipped from V and 1 base from J, the junction kept 6 bases outside the gene matches. CDR3 size: 16 residues. The CDR3 here is CASGSRTGGTQETQYF. As DNA, the CDR3 is TGTGCTAGTGGTTCCCGGACAGGGGGAACCCAAGAGACCCAGTACTTC.

The chain combines TRBV4-2 with TRBJ1-3; 8 bases are shared with TRBD1. Germline V lookup: CDR1 LGHNA, CDR2 YNFKEQ. The CDR3 extends over 14 amino acids. Trimming at V came to 4 bases and at J to 3 bases, leaving 2 bases not matched to a gene. Here the CDR3 reads CASSPGTGGNTIYF. CDR3 coding DNA: TGTGCCAGCAGCCCGGGGACAGGTGGAAACACCATATATTTT.

The chain employs TRBV5-6 and TRBJ2-1; 15 positions agree with TRBD2. CDR3 length: 14 residues. Germline lookup yields CDR1 SGHDT and CDR2 YYEEEE. V shed 3 bases, J shed 14 bases, and the junction held 6 bases outside the gene matches. DNA for the CDR3: TGTGCCAGCAGCTCGAATGGACTAGCGGGGGGGAAGTTCTTC. This translates into CASSSNGLAGGKFF. Using reference TRBV5-6 and TRBJ2-1 for the parts outside the CDR3, the full variable domain is DAGVTQSPTHLIKTRGQQVTLRCSPKSGHDTVSWYQQALGQGPQFIFQYYEEEERQRGNFPDRFSGHQFPNYSSELNVNALLLGDSALYLCASSSNGLAGGKFFGPGTRLTVL.

The V and J genes are TRBV5-1 and TRBJ1-3; no clear D gene. The CDR3 is 13 amino acids. The V gene lost 4 bases and the J gene lost 4 bases, with 9 bases spanning the gap. Germline values: CDR1 SGHRS, CDR2 YFSETQ. As DNA, the CDR3 is TGCGCCAGCAGCGGAGAGGCGGGAAACACCATATATTTT. The encoded protein is CASSGEAGNTIYF.

In this sample, this clone turned up a few times. V usage is TRBV28 and J usage is TRBJ1-1; D possibly corresponds to TRBD1 (5 bases). Trimming cost V 3 bases and J 7 bases, with 12 bases left between them. This CDR3 has 13 residues. Germline loops: CDR1 MDHEN, CDR2 SYDVKM. DNA of the CDR3: TGTGCCAGCAGTTTCGGCAGGGAAGGTGAAGCTTTCTTT. The encoded protein is CASSFGREGEAFF.